Given below is one T cell receptor beta chain in context. Its recognized antigen is unknown. Per-base qualities were not stored, and no clone one base away is much larger. The sample originates from a study of shared clonotypes between healthy human individuals (dated by TCRdb to about 2020). Context from the whole study: The cohort comprised a couple of women and a few men aged 18 to 49 years. For each donor, CD4 naive and CD4 memory were each given three plates, CD8 naive was given two plates, and CD8 memory was given one plate. The study deeply sequenced blood TCR repertoires of about 5 healthy adults to estimate repertoire size and the extent of clonotype sharing between individuals. Libraries were prepared and TCR repertoires were sequenced by different laboratories using diverse techniques, in order to increase sequencing depth and limit assay-specific biases. Per donor, leukapheresis produced somewhere between about 0.9 and 10 billion PBMCs. Study-wide findings and limitations: Naive subsets generally had larger estimated clonotype richness than memory subsets did. Because the study included a small number of donors, the genetic and exposure-history diversity represented was limited. Sharing across four donors was observed for around 5% of naive CD4, about 4% of naive CD8, 2% to 2.5% of memory CD4, and around 0.4% of memory CD8 clonotypes. Sampling was restricted to blood, and TCR repertoires in tissue are likely to differ from TCR repertoires in blood. Higher generation probabilities were observed for clonotypes shared by all four sorted-subset donors than for non-shared clonotypes. Even with the large sequencing depth, rarefaction of the sorted-subset datasets indicated that sequencing was incomplete. Based on pairwise subsampling, the degree of clonotype sharing among donors was expected to be affected by sequencing depth.

The CDR3 has 15 amino acids, counting the end cysteine and phenylalanine. The DNA shown is the 45-base CDR3, in frame from base 1. V is trimmed back by 3 bases and J by 2 bases, and the junction contains 5 bases that no gene match accounts for. The germline V gene sets CDR1 to SGDLS and CDR2 to YYNGEE. Using the deep immunoSEQ assay, multiplex PCR amplified TCR CDR3 regions from genomic DNA. Extracted genomic DNA from each cell subset was distributed evenly across all wells of several immunoSEQ 96-well plates, and each plate was treated as a replicate. Each replicate PCR for sorted subsets received around 200 ng genomic DNA, equal to some 32,000 T cell genomes. Purified libraries were measured with a Qubit 3.0 fluorometer, size-checked on a Bioanalyzer 2100, and measured again with the KAPA Library Quantification kit. A separate single-read 150-cycle Illumina NextSeq 550 flow cell was used to sequence each immunoSEQ 96-well plate. Per the source publication's procedure: The immunoSEQ output contained only junctional sequences without quality scores, so filtering could not match that applied to full-length reads. Sequences were annotated with PyIR, a Python wrapper for IgBLAST v1.9, using IMGT germline references to assign V/J genes and CDR3. Reads were filtered out if the reads had weak V/J assignments (E-value above 1e-6), no CDR3, stop codons, out-of-frame junctions, or ambiguous translated residues. V3J clonotypes were defined by identical inferred V gene, J gene, and CDR3 amino acid sequence. The percentage overlap between two repertoires was calculated by dividing the number of shared unique clonotypes by the size of the smaller repertoire. Three approaches were used to assess repertoire richness: RTK rarefaction, the Chao1 estimator, and Recon v2.1 estimates of unobserved clonotypes. Generation probabilities for all TCRbeta clonotypes obtained by the gDNA method from a handful of donors were computed using OLGA. TCRdb obtained this table from immuneACCESS and retained in-frame rearrangements with V and J assigned. These tables miss some clones; where compared with another copy, unresolved V genes account for less than half of the shortfall, and the remainder is unexplained. V and J calls and clone size come straight from that table; D and trimming were deduced from the DNA. This sample is represented by roughly 2.2 million clones; just over 90% of them were singletons. Clones ranked in the top ten supply about 0.37% of the sample.

Donors were healthy HIV-negative adults with no recently reported acute infections or vaccinations. Only Caucasian adults living in Nashville, Tennessee, USA were represented among the donors. CD4+ T cells were enriched by magnetic negative selection, after which naive cells were positively selected on CD45RA and the negative fraction was taken as the memory subset. After blood collection by leukapheresis, PBMCs were isolated using Ficoll-Histopaque density gradient centrifugation and then cryopreserved in the vapor phase of liquid nitrogen. Analytical flow cytometry was used to check the purity and quantity of every magnetically sorted T cell population. Each sorted fraction had its genomic DNA isolated and then quantified by UV absorbance on a Nanodrop 2000c.

This receptor was identified in a young man in good health. Some clones in this sample may be carry-over from other donors' samples. Sequenced sample: naive CD4+ T cells from PBMCs. The label giving this sample's cell subset or site can be read as: CD45RA+ positively selected. The chain is made from TRBV9 and TRBJ2-5; 9 middle bases align to TRBD1. The CDR3 reads CASSGPGTGQETQYF. Read as DNA, the sequence is TGTGCCAGCAGCGGCCCCGGGACAGGGCAAGAGACCCAGTACTTC.